Below are 8 T cell receptor beta chains sequenced from a single sample in a study of control samples from healthy donors and cancer patients. The assay was immunoSEQ multiplex PCR, and TCRdb's table has in-frame clones only and misses some. The profile covers fewer than 200,000 clones, with 85% to 90% appearing a single time and nearly 5% taken by the ten largest. What was sequenced was blood. Source of these receptors: a woman aged 30 to 39 in good health.

The chain couples TRBV21-1 to TRBJ1-6. TRBV21-1 counts as a pseudogene. This CDR3 has 20 amino acids. The DNA of the CDR3 is TGTGCCAGCAGCAAAGCGCTGAGGTATGATCGGACCTCCTATAATTCACCCCTCCACTTT. Translating it yields CASSKALRYDRTSYNSPLHF.

Worth noting for this clone: This sample also contains other DNA sequences that code for the same CDR3. The chain joins TRBV5-1 to TRBJ1-1, with D perhaps matching TRBD1 (6 bases). The germline V and J ends were trimmed by 4 bases and 2 bases, with 12 bases remaining between them. This CDR3 spans 14 amino acids. Germline assignment: CDR1 SGHRS and CDR2 YFSETQ. CDR3 sequence: CASSPGQTNTEAFF. CDR3 DNA sequence: TGCGCCAGCAGCCCCGGACAGACAAACACTGAAGCTTTCTTT. Filled out from reference TRBV5-1 and TRBJ1-1, the complete variable domain reads KAGVTQTPRYLIKTRGQQVTLSCSPISGHRSVSWYQQTPGQGLQFLFEYFSETQRNKGNFPGRFSGRQFSNSRSEMNVSTLELGDSALYLCASSPGQTNTEAFFGQGTRLTVV.

This chain uses TRBV4-1 with TRBJ1-2; D is unclear. Germline V gives CDR1 MGHRA, CDR2 YSYEKL. The length of the CDR3 is 14 residues. The V end lost 0 bases, the J end lost 4 bases, and 9 bases lay between the germline ends. Written as DNA, the CDR3 is TGCGCCAGCAGCCAAGAAGGAGGCGGCTATGGCTACACCTTC. Translation gives CASSQEGGGYGYTF.

The chain recombines TRBV3-1 (or the pseudogene TRBV3-2) with TRBJ1-1; no definite D call. Looked up from germline, CDR1 is LGHDT and CDR2 is YNNKEL (reference sequence). CDR3 size: 14 residues. Trimming took 0 bases from V and 6 from J, leaving 11 bases between them. CDR3 protein: CASSQDGRQSEAFF. In DNA form, the CDR3 reads TGTGCCAGCAGCCAAGATGGGAGACAATCTGAAGCTTTCTTT.

In nucleotides, the CDR3 is TGTGCCAGCAGTTACTCGCAGCCCACGGACACTGAAGCTTTCTTT. Translated: CASSYSQPTDTEAFF. The V call is TRBV6-5, the J call TRBJ1-1; unclear D gene. The CDR3 contains 15 residues. V was cut by 0 bases and J by 3 bases, with 11 bases left in between. Germline-derived CDR1 and CDR2 are MNHEY and SVGAGI.

This clone appeared a single time. CDR3 protein: CAWTGPENGPLHF. For the CDR3, the DNA is TGTGCCTGGACGGGACCAGAGAACGGACCCCTCCACTTT. The chain uses TRBV7-8 and TRBJ1-6, with D maybe TRBD1 (5 bases). V lost 11 bases and J lost 12, with 20 bases in between. Germline lookup yields CDR1 SGHVS and CDR2 FQNEAQ. The CDR3 loop spans 13 amino acids. Using reference TRBV7-8 and TRBJ1-6 for the parts outside the CDR3, the full variable domain is GAGVSQSPRYKVAKRGQDVALRCDPISGHVSLFWYQQALGQGPEFLTYFQNEAQLDKSGLPSDRFFAERPEGSVSTLKIQRTQQEDSAVYLCAWTGPENGPLHFGNGTRLTVT.

The chain links TRBV5-4 to TRBJ2-5; 12 bases match TRBD2. This CDR3 contains 18 residues. CDR1 SGHNT and CDR2 YYREEE come from the germline V gene (reference sequence). J gave up 1 base and V 4 bases, and 11 bases lay outside the gene matches. This chain's CDR3 is CASSHMSSGGATQETQYF. The CDR3 DNA is TGTGCCAGCAGCCATATGTCTAGCGGGGGGGCAACCCAAGAGACCCAGTACTTC.

The rearrangement links TRBV4-1 to TRBJ2-3; D perhaps matches TRBD1 (8 bases). The CDR3 covers 17 residues. Germline V lookup: CDR1 MGHRA, CDR2 YSYEKL. Trimming left V 5 bases short and J 1 base short, with 19 bases between. CDR3 nucleotide sequence: TGCGCCAGCAGCTGGGGGGGGGACAGGAGCCGCACAGATACGCAGTATTTT. The encoded protein is CASSWGGDRSRTDTQYF.